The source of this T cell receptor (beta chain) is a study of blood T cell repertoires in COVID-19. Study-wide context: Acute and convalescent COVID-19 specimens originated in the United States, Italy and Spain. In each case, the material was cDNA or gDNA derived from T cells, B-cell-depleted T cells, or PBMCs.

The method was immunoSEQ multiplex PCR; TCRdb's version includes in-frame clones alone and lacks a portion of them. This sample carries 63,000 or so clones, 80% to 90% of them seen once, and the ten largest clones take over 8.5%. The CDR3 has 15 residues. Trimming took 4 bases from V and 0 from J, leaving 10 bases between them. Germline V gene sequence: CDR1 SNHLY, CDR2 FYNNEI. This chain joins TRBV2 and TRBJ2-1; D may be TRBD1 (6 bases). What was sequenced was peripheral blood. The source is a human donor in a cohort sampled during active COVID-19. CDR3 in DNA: TGTGCCAGCAGTGGCGGACAGTTCTCCTACAATGAGCAGTTCTTC. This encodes CASSGGQFSYNEQFF.